The clone carrying this T cell receptor beta chain has a handful of counts. The V and J ends lost 6 bases and 0 bases respectively, with 17 bases between them. CDR3 length equals 17 residues. Germline V lookup: CDR1 MDHEN, CDR2 SYDVKM. Specified treatment: oral pan-JAK inhibitor, 5-10 mg twice daily. RNA, once extracted, was reverse transcribed into cDNA for use as the sequencing template. Some clones are missing from TCRdb's copy, which holds only in-frame ones; the method was immunoSEQ multiplex PCR. The table includes roughly 180,000 clones, approximately 60% detected once. The sample belongs to a study of CD8+ T cells in alopecia areata.

The chain is built from TRBV28 and TRBJ2-2, with unresolved D. The origin of this receptor is a human donor with alopecia areata. Material: CD4+ T cells sorted from blood, obtained at week 4, from a patient treated with tofacitinib. This chain's CDR3 is CASRPPATATNTGELFF. The CDR3 nucleotides read TGTGCCAGCAGACCCCCGGCGACGGCTACGAACACCGGGGAGCTGTTTTTT.